The 8 T cell receptor beta chains in this list originate from one sample, sequenced in a study of shared clonotypes between healthy human individuals. Measured with immunoSEQ multiplex PCR; TCRdb has only the in-frame clones, and not every one. Of some 300,000 clones in the sample, 73% were seen once. Sequencing was performed on memory CD4+ T cells sorted from blood. As for subset: CD45RA-negative fraction. These receptors all come from a man between 25 and 39 years old in good health.

The rearrangement uses TRBV5-4 and TRBJ1-6; TRBD1 matches at 8 bases. J gave up 7 bases and V 3 bases, and 15 bases lay outside the gene matches. The CDR3 totals 18 residues. CDR1 SGHNT and CDR2 YYREEE come from the germline V gene (reference sequence). CDR3 amino acids: CASSSVRQGRDLNSPLHF. Here the CDR3 DNA reads TGTGCCAGCAGCTCAGTCCGACAGGGGCGAGACTTAAATTCACCCCTCCACTTT.

This clone was seen more than once but under ten times. The V and J genes are TRBV5-1 and TRBJ2-1; 10 nucleotides align to TRBD2. The trim removed 3 bases at V and 8 bases at J, leaving 11 bases unmatched. This CDR3 is built from 16 residues. CDR1 is SGHRS, CDR2 YFSETQ, per germline. CDR3 residues: CASSWPLAGAIDEQFF. CDR3 in DNA: TGCGCCAGCAGCTGGCCCCTAGCGGGAGCTATAGATGAGCAGTTCTTC.

About this clone itself: Other nucleotide sequences from this sample produce the same CDR3. This chain joins TRBV7-3 and TRBJ1-3, with D uncertain. The CDR3 is 11 amino acids. Germline V gene data show CDR1 as SGHTA and CDR2 as FQGTGA. V gave up 4 bases and J gave up 9 bases, with 7 bases separating them. CDR3: CASSSGGTIYF. The CDR3 region has the DNA TGTGCCAGCAGCTCTGGCGGCACCATATATTTT.

V usage is TRBV30 and J usage is TRBJ2-7, with TRBD2 matching over 15 bases. The CDR3 is 15 amino acids. CDR1 and CDR2 from the germline V gene are GTSNPN and SVGIG (reference sequence). Germline trimming cut 7 bases from V and 3 bases from J; bases unmatched to any gene: 7. The CDR3 region is CASRTSGRAFYEQYF. The DNA of the CDR3 is TGTGCCTCCCGGACTAGCGGGAGGGCCTTCTACGAGCAGTACTTC.

The J gene is TRBJ2-7, the V gene TRBV7-2; D perhaps matches TRBD1 (5 bases). V dropped 0 bases and J dropped 6 bases, with 12 bases sitting between them. CDR1 is SGHTA, CDR2 FQGNSA, per germline. The CDR3 loop spans 14 amino acids. Written as DNA, the CDR3 is TGTGCCAGCAGCTTAGCAGCAGGGTCGAGCGAGCAGTACTTC. Its protein is CASSLAAGSSEQYF.

The rearrangement links TRBV29-1 to TRBJ1-3, with a weak D call TRBD1 (5 bases). There are 16 residues in the CDR3. Germline lookup yields CDR1 SQVTM and CDR2 ANQGSEA. V dropped 3 bases and J dropped 6 bases, with 21 bases sitting between them. The CDR3 here is CSVDPTGLLSENTIYF. In DNA form, the CDR3 reads TGCAGCGTTGACCCGACGGGACTTTTGTCCGAAAACACCATATATTTT.

This clone has more than one count but fewer than ten. The chain joins TRBV4-2 to TRBJ1-3, with 7 bases fitting TRBD1. The germline V gene encodes CDR1 LGHNA and CDR2 YNFKEQ. V lost 1 base to trimming and J lost 5 bases; unmatched junction nucleotides: 2. The CDR3 extends over 14 amino acids. As DNA, the CDR3 is TGTGCCAGCAGCCAAGCAGGGGGGAGAAACACCATATATTTT. Translating gives CASSQAGGRNTIYF.

V usage is TRBV7-6 and J usage is TRBJ2-2; no reliable D call. The V gene lost 5 bases and the J gene lost 10 bases, with 8 bases spanning the gap. Germline V gene data show CDR1 as SGHVS and CDR2 as FNYEAQ. There are 11 residues in the CDR3. The CDR3 DNA reads TGTGCCAGCAGCCCCCTCGAGGAGCTGTTTTTT. It yields the protein CASSPLEELFF.